The entry below describes one T cell receptor beta chain. Its target is not known. This entry comes from a study of STAT5B mutations in CD4+ large granular lymphocyte leukemia. Study results and caveats: About a quarter of private leukemic clonotypes occurred rarely in other patients' non-leukemic repertoires. Compared with healthy controls (2/35), patient top clones favored TRBV06 (8/27).

Trimming took 2 bases from V and 6 from J, leaving 9 bases between them. The CDR3 extends over 13 amino acids. Germline V CDR1 and CDR2: MNHNS, SASEGT. In the authors' workflow: Productive clonotypes were detectable down to 2.59 x 10-5 frequency. TCRdb's table, derived via immunoSEQ multiplex PCR, lists solely in-frame clones and lacks some. D and trimming come from the DNA, and the V and J calls and clone size come from that table. The table includes around 30,000 clones, about four fifths detected once. Material for sequencing was CD4+ T cells from blood buffy coats. This rearrangement joins TRBV6-1 to TRBJ2-3; the D is unclear. This receptor was taken from a human donor in good health. CDR3 in amino acids: CASSESSRDTQYF. CDR3 DNA: TGTGCCAGCAGTGAAAGCAGCAGGGATACGCAGTATTTT.